The TCR beta chain described here comes from a study of blood T cell repertoires in COVID-19. The CDR3 sequence is 13 residues long. V was clipped by 5 bases and J by 8 bases, with 15 bases between them. Assay used: immunoSEQ multiplex PCR; TCRdb lists only in-frame clones, some missing. The data hold about 130,000 clones, with roughly 88% observed a single time. This clonotype originated in a woman of 80 years or more with acute or convalescent COVID-19. V gene TRBV12-3 or TRBV12-4 combines with J gene TRBJ1-1; D gene uncertain. The sequenced sample consisted of peripheral blood. CDR3 coding DNA: TGTGCCAGCAGTCCCGACACAGAGTTAGAAGCTTTCTTT. Translating gives CASSPDTELEAFF.